This T cell receptor (beta chain) was identified in a study of blood T cell repertoires in COVID-19. Study-wide background: Both acute and convalescent COVID-19 samples were obtained from the United States, Italy and Spain.

The CDR3 extends over 15 amino acids. Germline CDR1 is SGHVS and CDR2 is FNYEAQ. V was pared by 0 bases and J by 4 bases, with 13 bases between. Repertoires were generated with immunoSEQ multiplex PCR, while TCRdb's copy carries only in-frame clones and drops some. The sample gives about 180,000 clones, 85% to 90% of which show up once; roughly 18% is in the top ten. This clonotype originated in a person aged 65 to 85 with COVID-19, enrolled during active disease. What was sequenced was peripheral blood. V and J are TRBV7-6 and TRBJ2-7, with D tentatively TRBD2 (5 bases). CDR3 bases: TGTGCCAGCAGCTTAGCCGACACTAGGGCTTACGAGCAGTACTTC. It encodes CASSLADTRAYEQYF.